The present entry profiles one T cell receptor (beta chain) with its context. The method was immunoSEQ multiplex PCR; TCRdb's version includes in-frame clones alone and lacks a portion of them. The sample has approximately 63,000 clones, around 92% seen once. The sample is drawn from a study of T cell changes during pregnancy in multiple sclerosis. The CDR3 is 17 amino acids. V was cut by 5 bases and J by 7 bases, with 21 bases left in between. CDR1 and CDR2 from the germline V gene are MNHEY and SMNVEV (reference sequence). This sequence originates from a female donor in good health, enrolled as a control in a pregnancy study. This chain uses TRBV27 with TRBJ1-6, with D unresolved. The source was peripheral blood, collected after pregnancy. CDR3 DNA sequence: TGTGCCAGCAGTACCCAGACACCCCTCTATTCAAATTCACCCCTCCACTTT. It specifies CASSTQTPLYSNSPLHF.